The rows below give T cell receptor beta chains drawn from one sample of a study of blood T cell repertoires in COVID-19. Only in-frame clones appear in the TCRdb table, and some are missing; sequencing was by immunoSEQ multiplex PCR. The sample includes 200,000 to 300,000 clones, over 75% seen only once; the top ten take about 7.4%. Sequencing was carried out using peripheral blood. The origin of the receptors is a woman of 80 years or more with acute or convalescent COVID-19. Each CDR3 is given without its conserved first and last residue. Fields, in order: CDR3 protein, J gene, V gene.

ASSLDNDEKLF	TRBJ1-4	TRBV5-1
ASSLNGGNSPLH	TRBJ1-6	TRBV3-1/TRBV3-2
SVEDPTGLKLF	TRBJ1-4	TRBV29-1
ASSLGDRGNTEAF	TRBJ1-1	TRBV5-6
SVASGGAGGF	TRBJ2-1	TRBV29-1
ASSPRQGSYEQY	TRBJ2-7	TRBV18
ASSSHRDRGGNQPQH	TRBJ1-5	TRBV19
ASSASGTSSYNEQF	TRBJ2-1	TRBV5-4
ASGGEVAGHQETQY	TRBJ2-5	TRBV5-1
ASSLKTGTNYGYT	TRBJ1-2	TRBV6-5
SWLVGNEQF	TRBJ2-1	TRBV29-1
ASSHLTGSGGYT	TRBJ1-2	TRBV3-1/TRBV3-2
ASSMERLNSYEQY	TRBJ2-7	TRBV19
ATSDPGLAGVTGELF	TRBJ2-2	TRBV24-1
ASSLNSGNTEAF	TRBJ1-1	TRBV7-9
ATSDRRTSGSYNEQF	TRBJ2-1	TRBV24-1
ASSGDRDLTTNEKLF	TRBJ1-4	TRBV6-1
ASSQEALAGIQETQY	TRBJ2-5	TRBV4-1
ASSPLGTVSPYEQY	TRBJ2-7	TRBV7-7
ASSRDSGRNTIY	TRBJ1-3	TRBV5-1
SVVALAGNEQF	TRBJ2-1	TRBV29-1
ATSGSNTGELF	TRBJ2-2	TRBV24-1